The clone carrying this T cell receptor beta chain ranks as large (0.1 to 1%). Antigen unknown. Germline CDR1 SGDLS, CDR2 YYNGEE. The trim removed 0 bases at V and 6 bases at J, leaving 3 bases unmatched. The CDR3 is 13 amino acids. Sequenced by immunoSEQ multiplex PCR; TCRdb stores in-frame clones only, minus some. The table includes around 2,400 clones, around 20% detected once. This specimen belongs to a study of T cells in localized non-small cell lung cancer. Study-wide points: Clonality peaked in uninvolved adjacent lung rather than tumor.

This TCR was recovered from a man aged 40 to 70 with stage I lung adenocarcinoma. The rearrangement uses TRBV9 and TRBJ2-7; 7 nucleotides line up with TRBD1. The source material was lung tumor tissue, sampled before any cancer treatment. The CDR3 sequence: CASSVAPGGEQYF. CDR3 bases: TGTGCCAGCAGCGTAGCGCCAGGGGGCGAGCAGTACTTC.